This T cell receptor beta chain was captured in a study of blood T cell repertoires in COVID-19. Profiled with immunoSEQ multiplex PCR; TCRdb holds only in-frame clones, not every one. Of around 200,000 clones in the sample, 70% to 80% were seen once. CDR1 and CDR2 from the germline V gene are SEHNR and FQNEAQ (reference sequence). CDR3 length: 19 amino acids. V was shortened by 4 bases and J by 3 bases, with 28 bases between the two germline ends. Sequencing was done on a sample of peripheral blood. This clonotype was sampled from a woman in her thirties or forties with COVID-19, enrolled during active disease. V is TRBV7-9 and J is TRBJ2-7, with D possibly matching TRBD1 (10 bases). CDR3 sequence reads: CASSSPSSGTGVPYYEQYF. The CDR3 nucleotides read TGTGCCAGCAGCTCGCCATCTAGCGGGACAGGGGTTCCCTACTACGAGCAGTACTTC.